This TCR beta chain was recorded in a study of cytomegalovirus exposure and HLA in healthy donors. Findings and limits, study-wide: An analysis that came later showed most CMV-associated TCR beta chains appearing HLA-restricted. The availability of immune exposure information extended only to CMV serostatus. It was in a later analysis that TCR association rates were seen to vary by HLA locus, highest for DRB1 and lowest for HLA-C.

The CDR3 sequence is 13 residues long. V lost 7 bases and J 1 base, leaving 11 bases between the germline ends. Looked up from germline, CDR1 is SQVTM and CDR2 is ANQGSEA. As for this clone: Antigen unknown.

PCR was performed using 60 Vbeta and 13 Jbeta primers. Profiled with immunoSEQ multiplex PCR; TCRdb holds only in-frame clones, not every one. The sample records some 60,000 clones, about 85% being singletons. The TCR was taken from a female donor in good health and CMV-seronegative. Sequenced sample: PBMCs. This chain connects TRBV29-1 to TRBJ2-1, with D tentatively TRBD2 (7 bases). In DNA form, the CDR3 reads TGCAGCGCAAGGGGGGGATCCTACAATGAGCAGTTCTTC. It yields the protein CSARGGSYNEQFF.